Each of the 18 T cell receptor beta chains below was sequenced from the same sample in a study of low-dose radiotherapy and immunotherapy resistance in tumors. With TRAV- and TRBV-specific primers, first-strand cDNA was made, covering the alpha and beta chains. Both a constant-region primer and a V-primer adapter served to amplify TCRs across roughly 20 PCR cycles. Each CDR3 protein is one row after TCRdb ran MiXCR on the reads. Of roughly 40,000 distinct CDR3 sequences listed, about 25% are singletons. Described time point: after trial treatment. Treatment: LDRT plus nivolumab, ipilimumab, low-dose cyclophosphamide and aspirin (RACIN trial). Here the sequenced sample was PBMCs, taken after low-dose radiotherapy plus immunotherapy. The receptor set was obtained from a male donor with prostate cancer.

This clonotype was seen at least ten times. The gene calls are TRBV5-4 and TRBJ2-2; D possibly uses TRBD1 or TRBD2 (6 bases each). V was pared by 4 bases and J by 7 bases, with 17 bases between. There are 15 residues in the CDR3. Germline loops: CDR1 SGHNT, CDR2 YYREEE (reference sequence). The CDR3: CASSQRRGAIGELFF. CDR3 DNA sequence: TGTGCCAGCAGCCAAAGAAGGGGGGCGATCGGGGAGCTGTTTTTT.

This clonotype was observed many times. The chain has TRBV7-2 and TRBJ2-1, with 8 positions matching TRBD2. With V trimmed by 6 bases and J by 7 bases, 5 bases remained unmatched. CDR3 length equals 13 residues. Looked up from germline, CDR1 is SGHTA and CDR2 is FQGNSA. Here the CDR3 DNA reads TGTGCCAGCAGTCGCACGGGGGGGAATGAGCAGTTCTTC. It codes for CASSRTGGNEQFF. The variable domain in full, with the rest retrieved from reference TRBV7-2 and TRBJ2-1, is GAGVSQSPSNKVTEKGKDVELRCDPISGHTALYWYRQSLGQGLEFLIYFQGNSAPDKSGLPSDRFSAERTGGSVSTLTIQRTQQEDSAVYLCASSRTGGNEQFFGPGTRLTVL.

As to this clonotype: A far more abundant clone sits one base away, making this likely a read error. It is likely a read error, because the conserved phenylalanine at the end of the CDR3 is missing. The chain couples TRBV28 to TRBJ2-1; 8 bases match TRBD2. The end of the DNA aligns better with TRBJ2-7, so the J call may be wrong. The germline gives CDR1 MDHEN, CDR2 SYDVKM. This CDR3 has 18 amino acids. The CDR3: CASSSRERRGLGVSEQYI. Here the CDR3 DNA reads TGTGCCAGCAGCTCGCGCGAGCGGAGGGGACTAGGGGTTAGCGAGCAGTACATC.

Many counts were recorded for this clonotype. The rearrangement links TRBV14 to TRBJ1-1; 9 nucleotides align to TRBD1. This CDR3 comprises 15 residues. J gave up 5 bases and V 1 base, and 5 bases lay outside the gene matches. The V gene's germline CDR1 is SGHDN and CDR2 FVKESK. The CDR3 reads CASSQANRGQTEAFF. The DNA for the CDR3 is TGTGCCAGCAGCCAAGCAAACAGGGGGCAAACTGAAGCTTTCTTT.

About this clonotype itself: A far larger clone differs by one base, so this is likely a read error. This chain uses TRBV6-8 with TRBJ2-1; D is possibly TRBD1 (6 bases). V was pared by 11 bases and J by 10 bases, with 15 bases between. Per germline, CDR1 MNHGY and CDR2 SAAAGT. The CDR3 runs to 11 residues. The CDR3 spells CAGAGVGEQFF. The CDR3 DNA reads TGTGCCGGGGCAGGGGTCGGCGAGCAGTTCTTC.

This clonotype was observed at least ten times. The rearrangement uses TRBV19 and TRBJ2-4, with D possibly matching TRBD1 (6 bases). V was pared by 6 bases and J by 0 bases, with 9 bases between. Looked up from germline, CDR1 is LNHDA and CDR2 is SQIVND (reference sequence). The CDR3 runs 14 residues. CDR3 sequence: CASRKQGAKNIQYF. The CDR3 DNA is TGTGCCAGTAGAAAACAGGGAGCCAAAAACATTCAGTACTTC.

This clonotype was found many times. The chain couples TRBV28 to TRBJ2-1, with TRBD2 identical over 12 bases. CDR3 length: 15 amino acids. Germline CDR1 is MDHEN and CDR2 is SYDVKM. The V gene end was trimmed by 6 bases and the J gene end by 6 bases; junction bases not matched to a gene: 6. The CDR3 DNA sequence: TGTGCCAGCAGGGTAACTAGCGGGAGGAGCAATGAGCAGTTCTTC. It yields the protein CASRVTSGRSNEQFF.

A word on this clonotype: This likely reflects a read error, since a far larger clone is one base away. The rearrangement uses TRBV7-6 and TRBJ2-1; 14 positions agree with TRBD2. The CDR3 covers 16 residues. Trimming removed 1 base from V and 13 bases from J; junction bases left unmatched: 9. Germline V CDR1 and CDR2: SGHVS, FNYEAQ. The CDR3 DNA reads as TGTGCCAGCAGCTTAGGGGGACTAGCGGGAGTGGAGACCCAGTTCTTC. This sequence encodes CASSLGGLAGVETQFF.

This clonotype was found many times. This rearrangement joins TRBV27 to TRBJ1-2, with D possibly being TRBD1 (5 bases). CDR3 length: 14 amino acids. V lost 5 bases and J 4 bases, leaving 14 bases between the germline ends. Germline loops: CDR1 MNHEY, CDR2 SMNVEV (reference sequence). CDR3 DNA: TGTGCCAGCAGTCCCGTCGACAGTTCCTATGGCTACACCTTC. Translation gives CASSPVDSSYGYTF.

In regard to this clonotype: It is likely a read error: a sequence one base away is far more abundant. V usage is TRBV5-3 and J usage is TRBJ2-1; 10 nucleotides align to TRBD2. TRBV5-3 is given ORF status, its function remaining uncertain. V was pared by 4 bases and J by 9 bases, with 13 bases of the junction left unmatched. CDR3 size: 16 residues. The CDR3 DNA reads as TGTGCCAGAAGCCCCAGCCCCAAGCGGGGGGGCAGTGAGCAGTTCTTC. Translated: CARSPSPKRGGSEQFF.

This clonotype was picked up a small number of times. The chain recombines TRBV9 with TRBJ2-7, with D uncertain. Trimming removed 0 bases at V and 2 bases at J, with 9 bases between. Looked up from germline, CDR1 is SGDLS and CDR2 is YYNGEE. The CDR3 sequence is 14 residues long. The CDR3 reads CASSVDRITYEQYF. The CDR3 DNA reads TGTGCCAGCAGCGTAGACAGAATCACCTACGAGCAGTACTTC.

This clonotype was seen at least ten times. The chain has TRBV5-6 and TRBJ2-7; 9 bases are a match to TRBD1. V lost 4 bases to trimming and J lost 1 base; unmatched junction nucleotides: 9. The CDR3 loop spans 16 amino acids. Germline V gene lookup returns CDR1 SGHDT and CDR2 YYEEEE. In DNA, the CDR3 is TGTGCCAGCAGCCCCGGGACAGGGAGGGGTTCCTACGAGCAGTACTTC. Amino acid sequence: CASSPGTGRGSYEQYF.

This clonotype has just one count. This likely stems from a read error, as it lies one base from a far larger clone. The chain links TRBV12-3 or TRBV12-4 to TRBJ2-5, with a possible D match to TRBD1 (5 bases). Deletions cut 7 bases from V and 11 bases from J, with 23 bases between. The CDR3 sequence is 14 residues long. CDR3 amino acids: CASTPSGKLNEQYF. For the CDR3, the DNA is TGTGCCAGCACCCCATCAGGGAAATTGAATGAGCAGTACTTC.

In the case of this clonotype: With only one base between it and a far larger clone, this is likely a read error. The rearrangement uses TRBV5-8 and TRBJ2-5, with unresolved D. Germline V gene lookup returns CDR1 SGHTS and CDR2 YDEGEE. This CDR3 has 11 amino acids. CDR3 in DNA: TGTGTCAGCAGCCGGCAAGAGACCCAGTACTTC. Protein product: CVSSRQETQYF.

This clonotype was observed at least ten times. The chain combines TRBV4-1 with TRBJ1-1, with a possible D match to TRBD1 (6 bases). Trimming left V 4 bases short and J 3 bases short, with 15 bases between. This CDR3 has 15 amino acids. Germline CDR1 MGHRA, CDR2 YSYEKL. CDR3 in DNA: TGCGCCAGCAGCCCTCGTGGAGGGGGATACACTGAAGCTTTCTTT. Translation: CASSPRGGGYTEAFF.

Concerning this clonotype itself: A far larger clone is a single base away, which makes a read error likely. This rearrangement joins TRBV13 to TRBJ2-1, with 7 bases identical to TRBD2. The V gene end was trimmed by 3 bases and the J gene end by 7 bases; junction bases not matched to a gene: 6. The CDR3 is made up of 14 amino acids. CDR1 and CDR2 (germline): PRHDT, FYEKMQ (reference sequence). The CDR3, as DNA: TGTGCCAGCAGCTTGAGCGGGGCGGAGAATGAGCAGTTCTTC. Amino acids: CASSLSGAENEQFF.

In this sample, this clonotype turned up many times. This rearrangement joins TRBV29-1 to TRBJ2-1; D is perhaps TRBD2 (6 bases). The germline V gene has CDR1 SQVTM and CDR2 ANQGSEA. With 4 bases removed from V and 2 bases from J, the gap between germline ends came to 21 bases. The CDR3 sequence is 17 residues long. The CDR3: CSVGGVNGRVAYNEQFF. The CDR3 DNA reads TGCAGCGTTGGTGGAGTTAACGGGAGAGTAGCCTACAATGAGCAGTTCTTC.

The sample holds many counts of this clonotype. This chain joins TRBV18 and TRBJ2-5; either TRBD1 or TRBD2 may supply D (5 bases each). The CDR3 runs to 15 residues. Germline assignment: CDR1 KGHSH and CDR2 LQKENI. Trimming cost V 6 bases and J 5 bases, with 19 bases left between them. CDR3 in amino acids: CASSAIGGREETQYF. DNA of the CDR3: TGTGCCAGCTCTGCAATCGGAGGCAGGGAGGAGACCCAGTACTTC.